The 3 T cell receptor beta chains in this list originate from one sample, sequenced in a study of blood T cell repertoires in COVID-19. Sequenced by immunoSEQ multiplex PCR; TCRdb stores in-frame clones only, minus some. There are about 100,000 clones in the sample; roughly 87% occur only once, and roughly 2% lies in the top ten. The material sequenced was peripheral blood. The receptors derive from a man aged 50 or older with active COVID-19.

The chain uses TRBV5-1 and TRBJ1-2; a possible D gene is TRBD1 (6 bases). The CDR3 loop spans 15 amino acids. Germline values: CDR1 SGHRS, CDR2 YFSETQ. V was cut by 0 bases and J by 2 bases, with 11 bases left in between. The CDR3 spells CASSLVSGENYGYTF. The DNA of the CDR3 is TGCGCCAGCAGCTTGGTCTCAGGGGAAAACTATGGCTACACCTTC.

V is TRBV5-4 and J is TRBJ1-2; D unresolved. CDR3 size: 14 residues. The V end lost 0 bases, the J end lost 8 bases, and 14 bases lay between the germline ends. CDR1 SGHNT and CDR2 YYREEE come from the germline V gene (reference sequence). For the CDR3, the DNA is TGTGCCAGCAGCTTGGTTGGGGAGAGAGGCGGCTACACCTTC. Protein: CASSLVGERGGYTF.

This clone was detected only a few times. This chain connects TRBV5-4 to TRBJ1-3, with TRBD1 matching 8 bases. CDR3 length: 15 amino acids. The germline V gene encodes CDR1 SGHNT and CDR2 YYREEE (reference sequence). J gave up 4 bases and V 4 bases, and 7 bases lay outside the gene matches. Here the CDR3 reads CASSRGQGGGNTIYF. CDR3 sequence (DNA): TGTGCCAGCAGCCGAGGACAGGGCGGAGGAAACACCATATATTTT.